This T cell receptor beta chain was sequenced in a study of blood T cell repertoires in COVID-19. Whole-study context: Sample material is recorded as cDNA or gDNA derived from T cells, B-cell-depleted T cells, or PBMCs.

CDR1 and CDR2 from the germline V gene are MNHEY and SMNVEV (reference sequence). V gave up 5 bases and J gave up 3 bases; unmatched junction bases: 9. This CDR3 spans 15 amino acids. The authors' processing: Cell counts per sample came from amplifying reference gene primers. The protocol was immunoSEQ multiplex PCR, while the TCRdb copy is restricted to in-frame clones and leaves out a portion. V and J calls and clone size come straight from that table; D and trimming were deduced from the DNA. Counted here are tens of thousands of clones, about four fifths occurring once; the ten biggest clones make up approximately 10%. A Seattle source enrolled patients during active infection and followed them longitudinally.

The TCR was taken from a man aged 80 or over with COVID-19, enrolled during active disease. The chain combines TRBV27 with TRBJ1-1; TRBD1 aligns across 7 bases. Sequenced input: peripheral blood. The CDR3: CASSRSTGQDTEAFF. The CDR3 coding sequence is TGTGCCAGCAGTCGATCGACAGGGCAGGACACTGAAGCTTTCTTT.